This paragraph reports one T cell receptor (beta chain). This sample was taken from a study of blood T cell repertoires in COVID-19. On the study more broadly: Sample material is recorded as cDNA or gDNA derived from T cells, B-cell-depleted T cells, or PBMCs.

Germline lookup yields CDR1 SGHRS and CDR2 YFSETQ. The CDR3 has 15 residues. Trimming cost V 2 bases and J 4 bases, with 10 bases left between them. Measured with immunoSEQ multiplex PCR; TCRdb has only the in-frame clones, and not every one. The repertoire holds around 500,000 clones, 70% to 90% seen once, with approximately 3% in the top ten. This clonotype originated in a human donor in a cohort sampled during active COVID-19. The J gene is TRBJ2-6, the V gene TRBV5-1; D is uncertain. Sequenced input: peripheral blood. The CDR3 coding sequence is TGCGCCAGCAGCTTTACGGGTTCCGGGGCCAACGTCCTGACTTTC. This codes for CASSFTGSGANVLTF.